This entry is about one T cell receptor (beta chain). What it recognizes is unknown. The data derive from a study of molecular identifiers for immune sequencing clone quantification. The CD8+CD4-CCR7+CD45RA+ phenotype defined the sorted naive CD8 T cells. The J segment lost 3 bases and the V segment lost 5 bases, leaving 9 bases of the junction unmatched. The CDR3 is 15 residues long. CDR1 is MDHEN and CDR2 is SYDVKM in the germline V gene. Regarding the study as a whole: A shared barcode on identical TCR molecules could lead to underestimated sizes for highly expanded clones. Jurkat TCR RNA spiked in from one cell (amid some 1.1 million naive cells) was reportedly detectable.

TCRdb re-called the PCR reads with MiXCR, one entry per CDR3 protein. The data contain 45,000 to 55,000 distinct CDR3 sequences, about a third of them singletons. V gene TRBV28 combines with J gene TRBJ2-7, with 8 positions matching TRBD1. The receptor was isolated from a human donor in good health. Some libraries in this study had Jurkat cell RNA spiked in. Sample: naive CD8+ T cells from blood, with Jurkat cell RNA spiked in. As to subset: FACS-sorted CD8+CD4-CCR7+CD45RA+ naive T cells. The chain's CDR3 is CASSHRGTLIYEQYF. In nucleotides, the CDR3 is TGTGCCAGCAGTCACAGGGGGACATTGATCTACGAGCAGTACTTC.